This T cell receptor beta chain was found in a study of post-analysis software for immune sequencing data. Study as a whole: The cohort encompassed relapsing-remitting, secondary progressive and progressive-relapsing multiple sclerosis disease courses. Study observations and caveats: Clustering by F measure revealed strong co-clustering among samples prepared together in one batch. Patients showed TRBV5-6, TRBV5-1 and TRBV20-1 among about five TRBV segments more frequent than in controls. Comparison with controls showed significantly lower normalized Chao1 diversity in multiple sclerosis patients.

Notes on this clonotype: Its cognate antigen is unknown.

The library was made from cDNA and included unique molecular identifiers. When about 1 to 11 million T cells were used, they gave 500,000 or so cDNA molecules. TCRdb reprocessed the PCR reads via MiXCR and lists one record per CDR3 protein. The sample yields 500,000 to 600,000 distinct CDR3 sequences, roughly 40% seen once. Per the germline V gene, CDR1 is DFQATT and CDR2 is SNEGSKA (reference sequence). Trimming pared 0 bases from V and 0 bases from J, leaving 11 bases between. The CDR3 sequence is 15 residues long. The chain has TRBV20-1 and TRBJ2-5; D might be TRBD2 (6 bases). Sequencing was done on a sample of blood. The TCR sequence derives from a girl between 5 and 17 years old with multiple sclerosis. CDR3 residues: CSARDAGLDQETQYF. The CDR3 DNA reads TGCAGTGCTAGAGATGCGGGACTGGACCAAGAGACCCAGTACTTC.